This passage covers 27 T cell receptor beta chains from one sample sequenced in a study of cytomegalovirus exposure and HLA in healthy donors. This PCR relied on a set of 60 Vbeta primers and 13 Jbeta primers. Sequenced by immunoSEQ multiplex PCR; TCRdb stores in-frame clones only, minus some. Here the sample spans 110,000 to 150,000 clones, about 75% being singletons. Sequencing input: PBMCs. The receptors derive from a man aged 55-75 years in good health and CMV-seronegative.

This clone was seen a few times. The chain has TRBV10-3 and TRBJ2-7, with TRBD1 matching over 9 bases. The CDR3 consists of 13 residues. CDR1 is ENHRY and CDR2 is SYGVKD in the germline V gene. With V trimmed by 5 bases and J by 3 bases, 2 bases remained unmatched. CDR3 bases: TGTGCCATCAGTACAGGGGGCGACTACGAGCAGTACTTC. It yields the protein CAISTGGDYEQYF.

The chain couples TRBV5-5 to TRBJ2-7; the D gene is possibly TRBD2 (6 bases). This CDR3 spans 15 amino acids. Looked up from germline, CDR1 is SGHKS and CDR2 is YYEKEE (reference sequence). V lost 3 bases and J lost 4, with 17 bases in between. This CDR3 reads CASSYNTGSQYEQYF. CDR3 sequence (DNA): TGTGCCAGCAGCTACAATACCGGGAGCCAGTACGAGCAGTACTTC.

This clone appeared a few times. This rearrangement joins TRBV5-4 to TRBJ2-7; D possibly corresponds to TRBD2 (5 bases). The germline V and J ends were trimmed by 4 bases and 2 bases, with 13 bases remaining between them. CDR1 SGHNT and CDR2 YYREEE come from the germline V gene (reference sequence). The CDR3 has 14 residues. CDR3 region: CASSDRTRPYEQYF. Here the CDR3 DNA reads TGTGCCAGCAGCGATCGTACTAGGCCCTACGAGCAGTACTTC.

The rearrangement uses TRBV5-6 and TRBJ2-1, with 11 positions matching TRBD2. CDR1 SGHDT and CDR2 YYEEEE come from the germline V gene. Trimming cost V 0 bases and J 6 bases; bases outside gene matches: 5. The CDR3 loop spans 16 amino acids. The CDR3 reads CASSLVTSGSGNEQFF. The DNA of the CDR3 is TGTGCCAGCAGCTTGGTTACTAGCGGGAGTGGCAATGAGCAGTTCTTC.

This clone was seen only a few times. This chain connects TRBV7-7 to TRBJ2-1; 8 bases are shared with TRBD1. Trimming took 5 bases from V and 6 from J; bases not matched to a gene: 3. This CDR3 spans 13 amino acids. CDR1 is SSHAT, CDR2 FNYEAQ, per germline (reference sequence). The DNA of the CDR3 is TGTGCCAGCAGCGTAACAGGGGGCAATGAGCAGTTCTTC. Protein sequence: CASSVTGGNEQFF.

The V gene is TRBV14, the J gene TRBJ1-1; D is uncertain. The CDR3 totals 12 residues. CDR1 SGHDN and CDR2 FVKESK come from the germline V gene. With 2 bases removed from V and 8 bases from J, the gap between germline ends came to 9 bases. CDR3 amino acids: CASSQNSGEAFF. Here the CDR3 DNA reads TGTGCCAGCAGCCAAAATTCAGGCGAAGCTTTCTTT. The full variable domain, with the rest looked up from reference TRBV14 and TRBJ1-1, is EAGVTQFPSHSVIEKGQTVTLRCDPISGHDNLYWYRRVMGKEIKFLLHFVKESKQDESGMPNNRFLAERTGGTYSTLKVQPAELEDSGVYFCASSQNSGEAFFGQGTRLTVV.

This chain joins TRBV10-1 and TRBJ1-1; weak D call: TRBD1 (5 bases). V lost 4 bases and J lost 3, with 6 bases in between. The length of the CDR3 is 12 residues. Germline V lookup: CDR1 WNHNN, CDR2 SYGVQD (reference sequence). The CDR3 spells CASSGQYTEAFF. The DNA of the CDR3 is TGCGCCAGCAGTGGACAGTACACTGAAGCTTTCTTT.

The gene calls are TRBV14 and TRBJ2-5, with D maybe TRBD2 (6 bases). The CDR3 totals 14 residues. The germline CDR1 and CDR2 sequences are SGHDN and FVKESK. V lost 0 bases, J lost 9 bases, and 14 bases lay in between. The CDR3 bases are TGTGCCAGCAGCCAAGACCGGACGACGGGGGCCCAGTACTTC. This encodes CASSQDRTTGAQYF. The full variable domain, with the rest looked up from reference TRBV14 and TRBJ2-5, is EAGVTQFPSHSVIEKGQTVTLRCDPISGHDNLYWYRRVMGKEIKFLLHFVKESKQDESGMPNNRFLAERTGGTYSTLKVQPAELEDSGVYFCASSQDRTTGAQYFGPGTRLLVL.

This chain uses TRBV28 with TRBJ1-5; D gene ambiguous. Per the germline V gene, CDR1 is MDHEN and CDR2 is SYDVKM. Trimming stripped 3 bases from V and 0 bases from J, with 3 bases between. The CDR3 sequence is 13 residues long. The CDR3 bases are TGTGCCAGCAGTTTCGGTAGCAATCAGCCCCAGCATTTT. Residues: CASSFGSNQPQHF.

The V call is TRBV5-4, the J call TRBJ2-1; TRBD2 matches 9 bases. V dropped 2 bases and J dropped 3; count of bases not matched to a gene: 9. The germline V gene has CDR1 SGHNT and CDR2 YYREEE (reference sequence). CDR3 length: 17 residues. In DNA, the CDR3 is TGTGCCAGCAGCTTAAAAAAAAGCGGGAGGAGCTACAATGAGCAGTTCTTC. As protein: CASSLKKSGRSYNEQFF.

The J gene is TRBJ1-4, the V gene TRBV28; D is undetermined. CDR3 length equals 15 residues. CDR1 and CDR2 (germline): MDHEN, SYDVKM. Trimming took off 3 bases at V and 0 bases at J, with 8 bases between the two ends. This chain's CDR3 is CASSFYLTTNEKLFF. The CDR3 DNA reads as TGTGCCAGCAGTTTCTATCTTACAACTAATGAAAAACTGTTTTTT.

This rearrangement joins TRBV28 to TRBJ2-7; maybe TRBD1 (6 bases). The CDR3 runs 14 residues. V was pared by 1 base and J by 1 base, with 8 bases between. CDR1 and CDR2 from the germline V gene are MDHEN and SYDVKM. The CDR3 nucleotides read TGTGCCAGCAGTTTATCGGACAGTTCCTACGAGCAGTACTTC. It encodes CASSLSDSSYEQYF.

A few counts support this clone. The J gene is TRBJ1-2, the V gene TRBV27; no firm D call. The V end was cut by 6 bases, the J end by 2 bases, with 10 bases between. The CDR3 is 13 amino acids. CDR1 MNHEY and CDR2 SMNVEV come from the germline V gene (reference sequence). CDR3 DNA: TGTGCCAGCAGAAACCGAGAGAACTATGGCTACACCTTC. Its translation: CASRNRENYGYTF.

The sample holds a few counts of this clone. This chain connects TRBV7-8 to TRBJ2-3, with 9 bases identical to TRBD1. The V gene end was trimmed by 5 bases and the J gene end by 1 base; junction bases not matched to a gene: 4. Germline-derived CDR1 and CDR2 are SGHVS and FQNEAQ. The CDR3 contains 15 residues. As DNA, the CDR3 is TGTGCCAGCAGCCTTGGGACAGGGCGCACAGATACGCAGTATTTT. Translated: CASSLGTGRTDTQYF.

This clone has only a few counts. The chain joins TRBV28 to TRBJ2-1; TRBD2 matches 8 bases. The CDR3 runs to 13 residues. J gave up 3 bases and V 6 bases, and 1 base lay outside the gene matches. Germline V lookup: CDR1 MDHEN, CDR2 SYDVKM. CDR3 sequence reads: CASRSGSYNEQFF. CDR3 DNA sequence: TGTGCCAGCAGAAGCGGGAGCTACAATGAGCAGTTCTTC. Using reference TRBV28 and TRBJ2-1 for the parts outside the CDR3, the full variable domain is DVKVTQSSRYLVKRTGEKVFLECVQDMDHENMFWYRQDPGLGLRLIYFSYDVKMKEKGDIPEGYSVSREKKERFSLILESASTNQTSMYLCASRSGSYNEQFFGPGTRLTVL.

The chain employs TRBV7-9 and TRBJ2-2, with D unresolved. V was trimmed by 1 base and J by 4 bases, leaving 13 bases between them. CDR3 length: 16 residues. CDR1 is SEHNR, CDR2 FQNEAQ, per germline (reference sequence). Here the CDR3 reads CASSLGAPSLTGELFF. CDR3 in DNA: TGTGCCAGCAGCTTAGGGGCCCCATCCCTCACCGGGGAGCTGTTTTTT.

The V and J genes are TRBV2 and TRBJ2-7, with 7 bases matching TRBD1. In germline, CDR1 is SNHLY, CDR2 FYNNEI. The CDR3 is made up of 14 amino acids. J was trimmed by 0 bases and V by 6 bases; bases with no gene match: 5. As DNA, the CDR3 is TGTGCCAGCAGAGGACAGGAGAGCTCCTACGAGCAGTACTTC. Translated, it gives CASRGQESSYEQYF.

Only one count was recorded for this clone. This rearrangement joins TRBV11-2 to TRBJ2-1; D remains ambiguous. The CDR3 runs to 13 residues. Germline V lookup: CDR1 SGHAT, CDR2 FQNNGV. V was clipped by 1 base and J by 2 bases, with 3 bases between them. The DNA for the CDR3 is TGTGCCAGCAGCTTAGTCACCTACAATGAGCAGTTCTTC. This translates into CASSLVTYNEQFF.

This chain joins TRBV4-1 and TRBJ2-1; tentative D call: TRBD2 (5 bases). The CDR3 length is 16 residues. V lost 4 bases, J lost 0 bases, and 13 bases lay in between. CDR1 and CDR2 from the germline V gene are MGHRA and YSYEKL. Here the CDR3 reads CASSPTEGSSYNEQFF. As DNA, the CDR3 is TGCGCCAGCAGCCCCACGGAAGGGAGCTCCTACAATGAGCAGTTCTTC.

V usage is TRBV19 and J usage is TRBJ1-5, with 8 bases aligning to TRBD1. V was clipped by 5 bases and J by 3 bases; unmatched bases: 6. The CDR3 loop spans 15 amino acids. Germline CDR1 LNHDA, CDR2 SQIVND (reference sequence). The CDR3 DNA reads TGTGCCAGTAGTTGGGACAGGATTGCCAATCAGCCCCAGCATTTT. Its protein is CASSWDRIANQPQHF.

This chain uses TRBV6-5 with TRBJ1-6; 7 bases line up with TRBD1. Per germline, CDR1 MNHEY and CDR2 SVGAGI. The junction had 9 bases not matched to a gene; V was cut back by 7 bases and J by 6 bases. This CDR3 has 15 residues. This CDR3 is CASTPKGASNSPLHF. CDR3 bases: TGTGCCAGCACCCCAAAGGGGGCGTCTAATTCACCCCTCCACTTT.

The genes are TRBV9 and TRBJ1-3, with D unclear. The CDR3 loop spans 14 amino acids. V was clipped by 3 bases and J by 4 bases, with 11 bases between them. Germline-derived CDR1 and CDR2 are SGDLS and YYNGEE. For the CDR3, the DNA is TGTGCCAGCAGCGCCCTCCCCCAGGGAAACACCATATATTTT. Its protein product is CASSALPQGNTIYF.

In its sample, this clone was seen once. The chain recombines TRBV5-5 with TRBJ2-1; D unclear. Germline CDR1 SGHKS, CDR2 YYEKEE (reference sequence). The CDR3 runs 15 residues. Deletions cut 0 bases from V and 1 base from J, with 8 bases between. The CDR3 loop reads CASSLAGSSYNEQFF. The CDR3 region has the DNA TGTGCCAGCAGCTTGGCGGGTTCGTCCTACAATGAGCAGTTCTTC.

In this sample, this clone turned up once. The V gene is TRBV30, the J gene TRBJ2-6, with D possibly matching TRBD2 (5 bases). Germline CDR1 GTSNPN, CDR2 SVGIG (reference sequence). Between the trimmed V and J ends, which lost 6 bases and 0 bases, there was a span of 15 bases. The CDR3 loop spans 16 amino acids. The CDR3 sequence: CACRLAGSSGANVLTF. The CDR3 DNA is TGTGCCTGCCGCCTGGCGGGCTCCTCTGGGGCCAACGTCCTGACTTTC. The full variable domain, with the rest looked up from reference TRBV30 and TRBJ2-6, is SQTIHQWPATLVQPVGSPLSLECTVEGTSNPNLYWYRQAAGRGLQLLFYSVGIGQISSEVPQNLSASRPQDRQFILSSKKLLLSDSGFYLCACRLAGSSGANVLTFGAGSRLTVL.

V gene TRBV5-1 combines with J gene TRBJ2-3; TRBD1 aligns across 11 bases. The CDR3 contains 18 residues. V gave up 2 bases and J gave up 2 bases; unmatched junction bases: 10. CDR1 is SGHRS and CDR2 is YFSETQ in the germline V gene. CDR3 bases: TGCGCCAGCAGCTTCTCGTTAGGACAGGGGGCTGACACAGATACGCAGTATTTT. Translated, it gives CASSFSLGQGADTDTQYF.

This clone has just one count. The chain has TRBV25-1 and TRBJ2-7, with D perhaps TRBD1 (5 bases). CDR1 is MGHDK and CDR2 is SYGVNS in the germline V gene. V gave up 6 bases and J gave up 5 bases, with 8 bases separating them. The CDR3 is 11 residues long. The CDR3 sequence is CASRVGDEQYF. The CDR3 nucleotides are TGTGCCAGCAGAGTAGGGGACGAGCAGTACTTC.

V and J are TRBV28 and TRBJ2-2; D may be TRBD2 (6 bases). Per the germline V gene, CDR1 is MDHEN and CDR2 is SYDVKM. CDR3 length: 16 residues. V lost 2 bases and J lost 2, with 12 bases in between. Written as DNA, the CDR3 is TGTGCCAGCAGTTTAGACCTAGCGATCAACACCGGGGAGCTGTTTTTT. Amino acids: CASSLDLAINTGELFF.